The clone carrying this T cell receptor beta chain appeared once. Original handling: By means of reference gene primer amplification, nucleated cell counts were estimated. Here immunoSEQ multiplex PCR was the method, and the copy in TCRdb shows in-frame clones only, minus some. D and trimming come from the DNA, and the V and J calls and clone size come from that table. The sample shows about 380,000 clones, around 84% of them seen only once. The sample is drawn from a study of blood T cell repertoires in COVID-19. Background on the study: Nucleic acid was either cDNA or gDNA, and it came from T cells, B-cell-depleted T cells, or PBMCs.

Trimming at V came to 5 bases and at J to 3 bases, leaving 12 bases not matched to a gene. Germline loops: CDR1 SGHTA, CDR2 FQGNSA. This CDR3 contains 16 residues. The TCR was taken from a human donor with acute or convalescent COVID-19. The donor label of this sample is uncertain. Material for sequencing was peripheral blood. The chain carries TRBV7-2 and TRBJ1-1, with 7 positions matching TRBD1. The CDR3, as DNA: TGTGCCAGCAGCCCATACAGGGGCGGGAGGGACACTGAAGCTTTCTTT. The encoded protein is CASSPYRGGRDTEAFF.